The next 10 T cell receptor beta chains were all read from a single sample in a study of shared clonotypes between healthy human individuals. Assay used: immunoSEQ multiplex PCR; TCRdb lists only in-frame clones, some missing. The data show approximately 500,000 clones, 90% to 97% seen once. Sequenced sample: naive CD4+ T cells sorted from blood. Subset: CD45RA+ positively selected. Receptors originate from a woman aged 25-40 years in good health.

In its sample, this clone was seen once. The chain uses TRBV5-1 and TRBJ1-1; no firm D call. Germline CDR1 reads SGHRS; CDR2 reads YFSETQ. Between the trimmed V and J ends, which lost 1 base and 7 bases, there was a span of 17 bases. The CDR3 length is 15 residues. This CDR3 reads CASSLSTYRDGEAFF. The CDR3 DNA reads TGCGCCAGCAGCTTGTCGACCTACCGCGACGGTGAAGCTTTCTTT.

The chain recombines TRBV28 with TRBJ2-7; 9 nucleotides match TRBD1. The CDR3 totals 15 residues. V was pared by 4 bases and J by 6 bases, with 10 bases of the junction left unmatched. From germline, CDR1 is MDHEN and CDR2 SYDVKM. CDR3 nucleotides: TGTGCCAGCAGTTACTCCGGGACAGGGAATGGCGAGCAGTACTTC. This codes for CASSYSGTGNGEQYF.

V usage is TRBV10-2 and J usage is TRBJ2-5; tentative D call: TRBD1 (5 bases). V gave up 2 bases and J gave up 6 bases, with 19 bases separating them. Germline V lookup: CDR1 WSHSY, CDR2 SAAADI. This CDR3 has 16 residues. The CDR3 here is CASSEDGWAKGKTQYF. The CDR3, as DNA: TGCGCCAGCAGTGAGGATGGGTGGGCTAAGGGGAAGACCCAGTACTTC.

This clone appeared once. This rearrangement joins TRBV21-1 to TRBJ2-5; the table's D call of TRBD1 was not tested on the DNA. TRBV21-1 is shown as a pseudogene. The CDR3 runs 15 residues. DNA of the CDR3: TGTGCCAGCAGCCGACCCAACAGGGAACTCGAGACCCAGTACTTC. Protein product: CASSRPNRELETQYF.

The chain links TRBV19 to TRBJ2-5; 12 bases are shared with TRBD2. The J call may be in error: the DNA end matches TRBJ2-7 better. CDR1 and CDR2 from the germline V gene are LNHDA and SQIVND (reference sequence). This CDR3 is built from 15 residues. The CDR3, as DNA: TGTGCCAGTAGTACAGGACTAGCGGGGTCCTACGAGCAGTACTTC. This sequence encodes CASSTGLAGSYEQYF.

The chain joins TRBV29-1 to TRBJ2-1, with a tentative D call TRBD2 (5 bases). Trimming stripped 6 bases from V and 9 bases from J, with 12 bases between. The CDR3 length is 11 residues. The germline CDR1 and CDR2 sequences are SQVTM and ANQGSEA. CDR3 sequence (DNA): TGCAGCGTGGCTAGCAACGGTGAGCAGTTCTTC. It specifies CSVASNGEQFF.

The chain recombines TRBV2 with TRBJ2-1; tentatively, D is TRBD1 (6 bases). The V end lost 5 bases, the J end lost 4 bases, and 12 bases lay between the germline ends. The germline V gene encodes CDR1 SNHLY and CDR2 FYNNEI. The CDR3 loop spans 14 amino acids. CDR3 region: CASSPRDIYNEQFF. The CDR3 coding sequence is TGTGCCAGCAGTCCCCGGGACATTTACAATGAGCAGTTCTTC.

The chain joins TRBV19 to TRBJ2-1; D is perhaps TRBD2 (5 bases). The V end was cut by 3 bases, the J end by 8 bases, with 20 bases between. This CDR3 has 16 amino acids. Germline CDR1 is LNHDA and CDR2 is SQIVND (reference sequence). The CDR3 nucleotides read TGTGCCAGTAGTATTTTTGGACTCTCCACCGGCGATGAGCAGTTCTTC. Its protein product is CASSIFGLSTGDEQFF.

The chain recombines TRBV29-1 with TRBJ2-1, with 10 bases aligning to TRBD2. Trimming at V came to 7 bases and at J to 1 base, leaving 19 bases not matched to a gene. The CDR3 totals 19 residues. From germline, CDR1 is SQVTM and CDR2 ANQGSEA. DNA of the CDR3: TGCAGCGGATGGGGCCGGCTAGCGGGAGACGATGCGTCCTACAATGAGCAGTTCTTC. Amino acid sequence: CSGWGRLAGDDASYNEQFF.

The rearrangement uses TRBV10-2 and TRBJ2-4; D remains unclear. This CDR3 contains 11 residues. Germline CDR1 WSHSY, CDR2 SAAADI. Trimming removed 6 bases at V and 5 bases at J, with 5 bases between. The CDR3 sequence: CASSDQNIQYF. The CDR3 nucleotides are TGCGCCAGCAGCGATCAAAACATTCAGTACTTC.